The rows below give T cell receptor beta chains drawn from one sample of a study of T-cell memory formation after mild COVID-19. TCRdb fed the 5' RACE reads into MiXCR, producing one record per CDR3 protein. The profile covers roughly 450,000 distinct CDR3 sequences, with roughly 18% appearing a single time and 20% to 25% taken by the ten largest. Sample: PBMCs or a T cell subset sorted from them (not recorded which). These receptors were obtained from a man aged 18 to 30 who had mild COVID-19 (a few samples of this study predate the infection). Cell type and time point are not known. CDR3s include the opening cysteine and the closing phenylalanine or tryptophan. D genes are given only for firm matches. Only some rows state a clone size, as once, few, many or a class for expanded clones.

d_gene,j_gene,abundance,v_gene,CDR3nt,CDR3aa
.,TRBJ2-1,.,TRBV5-1,TGCGCCAGCCAAGGGCGAGATACCTACAATGAGCAGTTCTTC,CASQGRDTYNEQFF
TRBD1,TRBJ2-7,few,TRBV5-6,TGTGCCAGCAGCCGGTCCGGGACAGTCGCAACATACGAGCAGTACTTC,CASSRSGTVATYEQYF
.,TRBJ1-6,few,TRBV7-2,TGTGCCAGCAGCGAGCGACTGCGGTCACCCCTCCACTTT,CASSERLRSPLHF
.,TRBJ1-1,.,TRBV7-7,TGTGCCAGCAGCTCGCGAGTGAACACTGAAGCTTTCTTT,CASSSRVNTEAFF
TRBD1,TRBJ1-2,.,TRBV4-1,TGCGCCAGCAGCCAAGTACAGGGGACTAACTATGGCTACACCTTC,CASSQVQGTNYGYTF
.,TRBJ2-4,many,TRBV24-1,TGTGCCACCAGTGACCCCGACACAAACATTCAGTACTTC,CATSDPDTNIQYF
TRBD2,TRBJ2-3,few,TRBV11-3,TGTGCCAGCAGCTTATCGGGACTAGGAACAGATACGCAGTATTTT,CASSLSGLGTDTQYF
.,TRBJ2-4,few,TRBV19,TGTGCCAGTAGTAACCCCCGCAGGGGAGAGCACATTCAGTACTTC,CASSNPRRGEHIQYF
.,TRBJ2-7,few,TRBV2,TGTGCCAGCAGACCCCCGCTTGCCAGGCAAGAACGGTACGAGCAGTACTTC,CASRPPLARQERYEQYF
.,TRBJ2-2,many,TRBV24-1,TGTGCCACCAGTGATCCCTCGACAGGCGGCGGGGAGCTGTTTTTT,CATSDPSTGGGELFF
TRBD1,TRBJ1-5,many,TRBV12-3/TRBV12-4,TGTGCCAGCAGTACACAGGGGACTTTTCAGCCCCAGCATTTT,CASSTQGTFQPQHF
TRBD1,TRBJ2-7,.,TRBV20-1,TGCAGTGCTAGCGCCCCCCCGGGACAGGGGTACGAGCAGTACTTC,CSASAPPGQGYEQYF
.,TRBJ2-3,.,TRBV7-8,TGTGCCAGCAGCTTAGCGTTAGGCTACCCAGATACGCAGTATTTT,CASSLALGYPDTQYF
TRBD2,TRBJ2-3,few,TRBV20-1,TGCAGTGCTGGGCGGGGGGGAGACACAGATACGCAGTATTTT,CSAGRGGDTDTQYF
.,TRBJ1-3,.,TRBV5-1,TGCGCCAGCAGCCGGGAGGGACATCCCTCTGGAAACACCATATATTTT,CASSREGHPSGNTIYF
TRBD1,TRBJ1-2,few,TRBV6-2/TRBV6-3,TGTGCCAGCAGCGACAGGGGCCCTAACTATGGCTACACCTTC,CASSDRGPNYGYTF
TRBD1,TRBJ2-3,.,TRBV19,TGTGCCAGTAGTATTGGTCAGGGGGCTGATACGCAGTATTTT,CASSIGQGADTQYF
.,TRBJ2-2,.,TRBV6-5,TGTGCCAGCAGTCCCTTCTCACGGGCGAACACCGGGGAGCTGTTTTTT,CASSPFSRANTGELFF
.,TRBJ2-7,few,TRBV5-1,TGTGCCAGCAGCTTAGCCGCAGGGGTTTCCTACGAGCAGTACTTC,CASSLAAGVSYEQYF
.,TRBJ2-3,.,TRBV4-1,TGCGCCAGCAGCCAAGAGTCGGCACCTAGCACAGATACGCAGTATTTT,CASSQESAPSTDTQYF
TRBD2,TRBJ2-7,few,TRBV30,TGTGCCTGGATTAGCGGGGGCTCCTACGAGCAGTACTTC,CAWISGGSYEQYF
TRBD2,TRBJ2-5,few,TRBV7-7,TGTGCCAGCAGCCAAAACGGGAGGCAAGAGACCCAGTACTTC,CASSQNGRQETQYF
TRBD1,TRBJ2-5,once,TRBV27,TGTGCCAGCAATCTGGACAGGGGAAGGGAGACCCAGTACTTC,CASNLDRGRETQYF
TRBD1,TRBJ2-5,.,TRBV12-3/TRBV12-4,TGTGCCAGCAGCCTGGACAGGGGCGGGCGAGAGACCCAGTACTTC,CASSLDRGGRETQYF
TRBD1,TRBJ2-5,.,TRBV18,TGTGCCAGCTCACGCCGGACAGGGAGGTCCCAAGAGACCCAGTACTTC,CASSRRTGRSQETQYF
.,TRBJ1-2,.,TRBV6-2/TRBV6-3,TGTGCCAGCACCCAATCCACCGGGACGGCCTATGGCTACACCTTC,CASTQSTGTAYGYTF
.,TRBJ2-7,.,TRBV25-1,TGTGCCAGCAGTGCCGCAGGCAGGGAGCAGTACTTC,CASSAAGREQYF
.,TRBJ2-1,once,TRBV11-2,TGTGCCAGCAGCTCCCTCGGGGACAATGAGCAGTTCTTC,CASSSLGDNEQFF
.,TRBJ1-4,.,TRBV11-2,TGTGCCAGCAGCTTGTTCTCCGGGAACAATGAAAAACTGTTTTTT,CASSLFSGNNEKLFF
.,TRBJ1-1,many,TRBV29-1,TGCAGCGTTTCCAGGGACACTGAAGCTTTCTTT,CSVSRDTEAFF
TRBD2,TRBJ2-3,few,TRBV6-5,TGTGCCAGCAGCCTCGGGACTACCACAGATACGCAGTATTTT,CASSLGTTTDTQYF
TRBD2,TRBJ2-1,few,TRBV19,TGTGCCAGTAGTTTCCTAGCGGGGGGCTTCTACAATGAGCAGTTCTTC,CASSFLAGGFYNEQFF
.,TRBJ2-3,.,TRBV10-3,TGTGCCATCAGTGAACAGGGAAGGGGAAATACGCAGTATTTT,CAISEQGRGNTQYF
.,TRBJ2-3,.,TRBV14,TGTGCCAGCAGCCGGGACTATACGCAGTATTTT,CASSRDYTQYF
.,TRBJ2-3,few,TRBV7-9,TGTGCCAGCAGCCGACGGGGCAGAACTAGCACAGATACGCAGTATTTT,CASSRRGRTSTDTQYF
.,TRBJ2-5,many,TRBV7-9,TGTGCCAGCAGCTTTCTCGTCACGGAGACCCAGTACTTC,CASSFLVTETQYF
.,TRBJ2-4,many,TRBV5-1,TGCGCCAGCAGCTTGGGACTCCGGGACTCCGGAGGAATTCAGTACTTC,CASSLGLRDSGGIQYF
.,TRBJ2-3,.,TRBV24-1,TGTGCCACCAGTGACTGGACAGTGTCTACGCAGTATTTT,CATSDWTVSTQYF
.,TRBJ2-5,few,TRBV7-2,TGTGCCAGCAGCTTAGTGTCTGGGGTTGGTGAGACCCAGTACTTC,CASSLVSGVGETQYF
.,TRBJ2-1,few,TRBV5-1,TGCGCCAGCAGCTTGAGACCACCTTACAATGAGCAGTTCTTC,CASSLRPPYNEQFF
.,TRBJ2-5,few,TRBV7-3,TGTGCCAGCAGACACAACGAGGGGAGGCGAGAGACCCAGTACTTC,CASRHNEGRRETQYF
.,TRBJ1-1,.,TRBV7-3,TGTGCCAGCAGCTTAAATTCGCGCGGGGAAGCTTTCTTT,CASSLNSRGEAFF
.,TRBJ2-7,few,TRBV5-1,TGCGCCAGCAGCTTATGGGTGGGCGAGCAGTACTTC,CASSLWVGEQYF
TRBD1,TRBJ1-5,few,TRBV5-5,TGTGCCAGCAGCTTCGGACAGGCTAGCAATCAGCCCCAGCATTTT,CASSFGQASNQPQHF
.,TRBJ2-5,.,TRBV9,TGTGCCAGCAGCGAAGGGGGGTACCAAGAGACCCAGTACTTC,CASSEGGYQETQYF
TRBD1,TRBJ2-5,.,TRBV7-9,TGTGCCAGCAGCGGGACAGGGGGCTTCCAAGAGACCCAGTACTTC,CASSGTGGFQETQYF
.,TRBJ1-2,.,TRBV6-2/TRBV6-3,TGTGCCAGCATTTCTGCACCGGGGCTAAGCTCCTATGGCTACACCTTC,CASISAPGLSSYGYTF
.,TRBJ2-5,many,TRBV12-3/TRBV12-4,TGTGCCAGCAGCTCGCCCGGCGGAGAGACCCAGTACTTC,CASSSPGGETQYF
TRBD1,TRBJ2-1,.,TRBV11-2,TGTGCCAGCAGCCGCCCCTCAACAGGGGCCCGGAGGTGGGTGCAGTTCTTC,CASSRPSTGARRWVQFF
.,TRBJ2-1,few,TRBV11-2,TGTGCCAGCAATTTACGGAAAAATGAGCAGTTCTTC,CASNLRKNEQFF
.,TRBJ1-2,.,TRBV6-2/TRBV6-3,TGTGCCAGCAGTTACCGGGCAGGGTTGGATGGCTACACCTTC,CASSYRAGLDGYTF
TRBD2,TRBJ2-2,few,TRBV7-7,TGTGCCAGCAGCTTAGGGGCGGGGGGTTACCCCGGGGAGCTGTTTTTT,CASSLGAGGYPGELFF
.,TRBJ2-6,many,TRBV24-1,TGTGCCACCAGTGATTCCGGAGTAGCGATGGGGGCCAACGTCCTGACTTTC,CATSDSGVAMGANVLTF
.,TRBJ2-7,many,TRBV5-1,TGCGCCAGCAGCTTGGCTCCCCTAAATGAGCAGTACTTC,CASSLAPLNEQYF
TRBD1,TRBJ2-5,few,TRBV12-3/TRBV12-4,TGTGCCAGCAGTCAGGGACAGAGCCAAGAGACCCAGTACTTC,CASSQGQSQETQYF
.,TRBJ2-7,many,TRBV5-1,TGCGCCAGCAGCTTGGCGGCTTGGGAGTTTACCTACGAGCAGTACTTC,CASSLAAWEFTYEQYF
.,TRBJ2-1,.,TRBV12-5,TGTGCTAGTGGTCTTCAGGGGGGAGGAGAGCAGTTCTTC,CASGLQGGGEQFF